Below, 11 T cell receptor beta chains from the same sample are listed, as sequenced in a study of cytomegalovirus exposure and HLA in healthy donors. A multiplex PCR was run with 60 Vbeta primers and 13 Jbeta primers. Sequenced by immunoSEQ multiplex PCR; TCRdb stores in-frame clones only, minus some. The sample consists of about 210,000 clones, about four fifths of them appearing once. What was sequenced was PBMCs. These TCRs come from a woman in her 50s in good health and CMV-seropositive.

This chain joins TRBV7-2 and TRBJ2-1; TRBD2 matches 9 bases. CDR1 and CDR2 from the germline V gene are SGHTA and FQGNSA. Trimming took 5 bases from V and 0 from J; bases not matched to a gene: 8. CDR3 size: 17 residues. CDR3 amino acids: CASSLTPSGASYNEQFF. CDR3 DNA sequence: TGTGCCAGCAGCCTAACCCCTAGCGGGGCCTCCTACAATGAGCAGTTCTTC.

The J gene is TRBJ1-5, the V gene TRBV21-1; the D call in the table, TRBD1, was not verified against the DNA. TRBV21-1 represents a pseudogene. The length of the CDR3 is 20 residues. CDR3 protein: CASSPEGRGPVCHSNQPQHF. The DNA of the CDR3 is TGTGCCAGCAGCCCAGAGGGCAGGGGGCCTGTTTGTCATAGCAATCAGCCCCAGCATTTT.

The V and J genes are TRBV6-6 and TRBJ2-5; the D gene is possibly TRBD2 (6 bases). Looked up from germline, CDR1 is MNHNY and CDR2 is SVGAGI (reference sequence). V lost 6 bases and J 2 bases, leaving 16 bases between the germline ends. CDR3 length equals 15 residues. CDR3 bases: TGTGCCAGCAGAACTCGGGAGAGAATACAAGAGACCCAGTACTTC. Protein sequence: CASRTRERIQETQYF.

This chain joins TRBV6-5 and TRBJ1-2, with D tentatively TRBD1 (5 bases). Per germline, CDR1 MNHEY and CDR2 SVGAGI. V was trimmed by 0 bases and J by 5 bases, leaving 16 bases between them. This CDR3 region has 16 residues. The CDR3 region has the DNA TGTGCCAGCAGTTACTCGACCACAGGAAATTTATATGGCTACACCTTC. Protein: CASSYSTTGNLYGYTF.

This sequence joins TRBV7-9 and TRBJ1-6; TRBD1 aligns across 9 bases. Germline assignment: CDR1 SEHNR and CDR2 FQNEAQ (reference sequence). After removal of 10 bases from V and 9 bases from J, the junction contained 10 bases not matched to a gene. There are 14 residues in the CDR3. CDR3 sequence reads: CATGTGINTSPLHF. In nucleotides, the CDR3 is TGTGCCACAGGGACAGGGATAAATACTTCACCCCTCCACTTT.

J is TRBJ2-1 and V is TRBV2, with TRBD2 identical over 11 bases. Germline V gene data show CDR1 as SNHLY and CDR2 as FYNNEI. The CDR3 sequence is 17 residues long. The V and J ends lost 10 bases and 3 bases, in that order; junction bases with no gene match: 14. The CDR3 loop reads CATRPRRLAGIYNEQFF. Written as DNA, the CDR3 is TGTGCCACCCGACCCCGTAGACTAGCGGGGATCTACAATGAGCAGTTCTTC.

The J gene is TRBJ1-2, the V gene TRBV9; a weak D match, TRBD1 (6 bases). Germline CDR1 reads SGDLS; CDR2 reads YYNGEE. The CDR3 totals 12 residues. V was clipped by 0 bases and J by 8 bases, with 8 bases between them. This CDR3 is CASSVAGVGYTF. CDR3 nucleotide sequence: TGTGCCAGCAGCGTAGCAGGGGTCGGCTACACCTTC.

The chain couples TRBV7-2 to TRBJ2-5; D is undetermined. Germline V CDR1 and CDR2: SGHTA, FQGNSA. The CDR3 runs to 10 residues. V was clipped by 5 bases and J by 5 bases, with 3 bases between them. In DNA, the CDR3 is TGTGCCAGCAGCCGTGAGACCCAGTACTTC. This sequence encodes CASSRETQYF.

This clone was picked up a small number of times. The rearrangement joins TRBV7-8 to TRBJ1-1; TRBD1 matches 10 bases. The CDR3 consists of 15 residues. The V gene end was trimmed by 4 bases and the J gene end by 1 base; junction bases not matched to a gene: 3. Germline CDR1 is SGHVS and CDR2 is FQNEAQ. DNA of the CDR3: TGTGCCAGCAGCTACCGGGACAGGGGGAACACTGAAGCTTTCTTT. It is translated as CASSYRDRGNTEAFF.

CDR3 residues: CASRSPGAGYGYTF. In DNA form, the CDR3 reads TGTGCCAGCAGAAGTCCTGGGGCCGGCTATGGCTACACCTTC. The chain links TRBV28 to TRBJ1-2; possible D gene TRBD1, 5 bases. Trimming shortened V by 6 bases and J by 4 bases, and 15 bases separated the two germline ends. The CDR3 is 14 amino acids. The germline CDR1 and CDR2 sequences are MDHEN and SYDVKM.

The genes are TRBV5-8 and TRBJ2-5, with 12 bases identical to TRBD1. The tail of the sequence fits TRBJ2-7 better, so the J call may be wrong. The CDR3 extends over 15 amino acids. CDR1 is SGHTS, CDR2 YDEGEE, per germline. The CDR3 DNA reads as TGTGCCAGCAGCGCGGGACAGGGGGCCGCTTACGAGCAGTACTTC. Translated, it gives CASSAGQGAAYEQYF.